The clone carrying this TCR beta chain has ten or more counts. Its antigen is not identified. Each CDR3 protein is one row after TCRdb ran MiXCR on the 5' RACE reads. The profile shows over 120,000 distinct CDR3 sequences, about 7% of them singletons. The V gene's germline CDR1 is SGHKS and CDR2 YYEKEE (reference sequence). The CDR3 sequence is 14 residues long. Deletions cut 2 bases from V and 2 bases from J, with 11 bases between. This specimen comes from a study of T cells after yellow fever vaccination. The study, taken as a whole, reports: Re-detected after boosting: most primary clones, approximately 97% of CD4 and 75% to 90% of CD8.

The sample consisted of CD4+ T cells sorted from PBMCs, taken 10 days after the yellow fever booster vaccination. This sequence joins TRBV5-5 and TRBJ2-7, with D unclear. This TCR came from a man aged 25-45 years who received the YFV17D yellow fever vaccine. The CDR3 nucleotides read TGTGCCAGCAGCTTCAGAGACCGCACCTACGAGCAGTACTTC. Amino acids: CASSFRDRTYEQYF. Drawing the rest from reference TRBV5-5 and TRBJ2-7, the complete variable domain is DAGVTQSPTHLIKTRGQQVTLRCSPISGHKSVSWYQQVLGQGPQFIFQYYEKEERGRGNFPDRFSARQFPNYSSELNVNALLLGDSALYLCASSFRDRTYEQYFGPGTRLTVT.